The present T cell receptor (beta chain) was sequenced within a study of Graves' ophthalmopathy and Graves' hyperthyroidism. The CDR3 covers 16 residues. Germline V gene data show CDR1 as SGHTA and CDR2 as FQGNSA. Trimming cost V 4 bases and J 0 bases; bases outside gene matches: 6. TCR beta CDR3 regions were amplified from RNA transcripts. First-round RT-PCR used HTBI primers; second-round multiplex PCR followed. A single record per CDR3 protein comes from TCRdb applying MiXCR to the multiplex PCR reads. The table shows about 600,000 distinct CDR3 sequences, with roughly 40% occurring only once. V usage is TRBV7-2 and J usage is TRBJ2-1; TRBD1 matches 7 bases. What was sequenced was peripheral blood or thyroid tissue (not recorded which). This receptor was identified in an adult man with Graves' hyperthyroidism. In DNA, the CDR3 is TGTGCCAGCAGCTGGGACAGTGAGAGCTCCTACAATGAGCAGTTCTTC. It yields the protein CASSWDSESSYNEQFF.